Below are 32 T cell receptor beta chains sequenced from a single sample in a study of blood T cell repertoires in COVID-19. Profiling relied on immunoSEQ multiplex PCR, and the TCRdb table lists in-frame clones only, not all of them. Of 150,000 to 200,000 clones detected, roughly 89% appear once; the ten largest clones hold less than 0.7%. The sample consisted of peripheral blood. The source of these receptors is a man over 45 with acute or convalescent COVID-19.

The chain recombines TRBV4-1 with TRBJ1-6, with D maybe TRBD1 (6 bases). Trimming pared 7 bases from V and 2 bases from J, leaving 9 bases between. Germline CDR1 and CDR2: MGHRA and YSYEKL. The CDR3 has 14 residues. CDR3: CASNRVAYNSPLHF. The CDR3 DNA follows: TGCGCCAGCAACAGGGTGGCCTATAATTCACCCCTCCACTTT.

This rearrangement joins TRBV5-1 to TRBJ2-7, with TRBD2 matching over 7 bases. There are 13 residues in the CDR3. Germline trimming cut 4 bases from V and 3 bases from J; bases unmatched to any gene: 4. Germline V gene sequence: CDR1 SGHRS, CDR2 YFSETQ. CDR3 sequence (DNA): TGCGCCAGCAGCCCGGGAGGTTACTACGAGCAGTACTTC. Translating it yields CASSPGGYYEQYF.

V usage is TRBV27 and J usage is TRBJ1-2, with D uncertain. Trimming removed 3 bases from V and 2 bases from J, with 16 bases in between. The CDR3 covers 16 residues. The germline V gene encodes CDR1 MNHEY and CDR2 SMNVEV (reference sequence). The CDR3 region is CASSLGSGFSNYGYTF. DNA for the CDR3: TGTGCCAGCAGTTTGGGATCGGGGTTTTCCAACTATGGCTACACCTTC.

This clone was seen a single time. The genes are TRBV30 and TRBJ1-5; D is possibly TRBD1 (5 bases). The CDR3 runs to 13 residues. The V end lost 1 base, the J end lost 3 bases, and 7 bases lay between the germline ends. The germline V gene has CDR1 GTSNPN and CDR2 SVGIG (reference sequence). The chain's CDR3 is CAWSGQPNQPQHF. In DNA, the CDR3 is TGTGCCTGGAGTGGACAGCCCAATCAGCCCCAGCATTTT.

The chain recombines TRBV4-2 with TRBJ2-7, with TRBD2 matching over 10 bases. There are 18 residues in the CDR3. V was clipped by 3 bases and J by 0 bases; unmatched bases: 11. Germline-derived CDR1 and CDR2 are LGHNA and YNFKEQ. The CDR3 sequence is CASSHPLAGGTSSYEQYF. For the CDR3, the DNA is TGTGCCAGCAGCCATCCATTAGCGGGGGGCACCAGCTCCTACGAGCAGTACTTC.

This sequence joins TRBV5-1 and TRBJ2-7, with D uncertain. Trimming cost V 3 bases and J 4 bases, with 20 bases left between them. CDR3 length: 16 residues. The germline gives CDR1 SGHRS, CDR2 YFSETQ. The CDR3 nucleotides read TGCGCCAGCAGCTCGGTGGTGTCGGTAGCCGGGTACGAGCAGTACTTC. This codes for CASSSVVSVAGYEQYF.

V and J are TRBV19 and TRBJ2-6, with D tentatively TRBD1 (5 bases). Trimming shortened V by 4 bases and J by 0 bases, and 10 bases separated the two germline ends. This CDR3 comprises 16 residues. Germline loops: CDR1 LNHDA, CDR2 SQIVND (reference sequence). CDR3 DNA: TGTGCCAGTAGTAATTACAGGTTCTCTGGGGCCAACGTCCTGACTTTC. Translation gives CASSNYRFSGANVLTF.

The chain carries TRBV28 and TRBJ1-3, with a tentative D call TRBD1 (5 bases). The CDR3 is 15 amino acids. With 4 bases removed from V and 0 bases from J, the gap between germline ends came to 10 bases. CDR1 is MDHEN, CDR2 SYDVKM, per germline. CDR3 sequence reads: CASSSSGGSGNTIYF. The DNA of the CDR3 is TGTGCCAGCAGTTCCTCGGGGGGCTCTGGAAACACCATATATTTT.

The chain links TRBV21-1 to TRBJ2-7; the table's D call of TRBD2 was not tested on the DNA. TRBV21-1 is given as a pseudogene. The CDR3 loop spans 22 amino acids. CDR3 in DNA: TGTGCCAGCAGCAAAGATTTGGTGTCGTTAGGACTAGCGGGGGGATTAGGCTACGAGCAGTACTTC. It translates to CASSKDLVSLGLAGGLGYEQYF.

The CDR3 DNA follows: TGTGCCAGCAGCCCGGGGGCTAGCGGGGACCTGAGCACAGATACGCAGTATTTT. This codes for CASSPGASGDLSTDTQYF. This rearrangement joins TRBV7-9 to TRBJ2-3; 9 bases fit TRBD2. With V trimmed by 5 bases and J by 0 bases, 12 bases remained unmatched. This CDR3 spans 18 amino acids. The germline CDR1 and CDR2 sequences are SEHNR and FQNEAQ (reference sequence). Full variable domain (rest looked up from reference TRBV7-9 and TRBJ2-3): DTGVSQNPRHKITKRGQNVTFRCDPISEHNRLYWYRQTLGQGPEFLTYFQNEAQLEKSRLLSDRFSAERPKGSFSTLEIQRTEQGDSAMYLCASSPGASGDLSTDTQYFGPGTRLTVL.

The gene calls are TRBV24-1 and TRBJ1-5; 7 bases align to TRBD1. This CDR3 is 18 amino acids long. The V gene's germline CDR1 is KGHDR and CDR2 SFDVKD. Unmatched junction bases numbered 15, after V lost 1 base and J lost 7 bases. CDR3: CATSDLCNGGQDGQPQHF. For the CDR3, the DNA is TGTGCCACCAGTGATTTATGTAATGGTGGACAGGACGGACAGCCCCAGCATTTT.

This clone is a singleton in its sample. The chain joins TRBV7-9 to TRBJ2-1; 12 positions agree with TRBD2. The length of the CDR3 is 18 residues. Looked up from germline, CDR1 is SEHNR and CDR2 is FQNEAQ (reference sequence). V gave up 0 bases and J gave up 7 bases; unmatched junction bases: 10. DNA for the CDR3: TGTGCCAGCAGCTTAGCCCGGCCCGCTAGCGGGAGGGAGAATGAGCAGTTCTTC. As protein: CASSLARPASGRENEQFF.

The V gene is TRBV21-1, the J gene TRBJ1-2; TRBD1, the table's D call, lacks a check against the DNA. TRBV21-1 is termed a pseudogene. The CDR3 loop spans 10 amino acids. CDR3 DNA sequence: TGTGCCGGACAAACGCATGGCTACACCTTC. Amino acid sequence: CAGQTHGYTF.

CDR3 loop: CASSVGEGGKYIQYF. The CDR3 DNA follows: TGTGCCAGCAGCGTCGGTGAGGGAGGGAAGTACATTCAGTACTTC. J is TRBJ2-4 and V is TRBV9; 7 bases fit TRBD2. The V gene's germline CDR1 is SGDLS and CDR2 YYNGEE. The trim removed 2 bases at V and 8 bases at J, leaving 10 bases unmatched. This CDR3 is built from 15 residues.

The chain carries TRBV10-1 and TRBJ2-1; 10 nucleotides agree with TRBD2. The ends lost 2 bases at V and 12 bases at J; junction bases unmatched: 10. CDR3 length: 15 amino acids. Germline V lookup: CDR1 WNHNN, CDR2 SYGVQD (reference sequence). CDR3 in amino acids: CASSEGASGSSRQFF. The CDR3 region has the DNA TGCGCCAGCAGTGAGGGGGCTAGCGGGAGTAGTAGGCAGTTCTTC.

About this clone itself: One end of the junction does not line up with germline, which may come from a read error. V gene TRBV7-2 combines with J gene TRBJ1-5; D remains ambiguous. There are 13 residues in the CDR3. CDR1 and CDR2 (germline): SGHTA, FQGNSA. CDR3 residues: CASTLDINQPQHF. The CDR3 nucleotides are TGTGCCAGCACCTTAGATATCAATCAGCCCCAGCATTTT.

V and J are TRBV6-2 or TRBV6-3 and TRBJ2-3; 8 bases line up with TRBD2. Germline V gene sequence: CDR1 MNHEY, CDR2 SVGEGT. CDR3 length: 16 residues. The V and J ends lost 6 bases and 0 bases, in that order; junction bases with no gene match: 8. Here the CDR3 reads CASSPGLADSTDTQYF. CDR3 coding DNA: TGTGCCAGCAGCCCAGGACTAGCAGATAGCACAGATACGCAGTATTTT.

The chain is built from TRBV5-1 and TRBJ1-1; TRBD1 matches at 9 bases. The V gene end was trimmed by 4 bases and the J gene end by 1 base; junction bases not matched to a gene: 5. The CDR3 is 15 amino acids. The germline V gene has CDR1 SGHRS and CDR2 YFSETQ. The CDR3 coding sequence is TGCGCCAGCAGCCCCTGGACAGGGGCGAACACTGAAGCTTTCTTT. This codes for CASSPWTGANTEAFF.

CDR3 in amino acids: CASSIGTAMNTEAFF. The CDR3 DNA sequence: TGCGCCAGCAGCATAGGGACAGCTATGAACACTGAAGCTTTCTTT. V and J are TRBV5-1 and TRBJ1-1, with TRBD1 matching over 7 bases. Per germline, CDR1 SGHRS and CDR2 YFSETQ. The CDR3 consists of 15 residues. V lost 4 bases to trimming and J lost 0 bases; unmatched junction nucleotides: 6.

The rearrangement joins TRBV4-3 to TRBJ2-6; D remains ambiguous. CDR3 size: 17 residues. V lost 8 bases and J 0 bases, leaving 17 bases between the germline ends. Germline V lookup: CDR1 LGHNA, CDR2 YSLEER. CDR3 sequence (DNA): TGCGCCAGCGGCCGGAGCCTCACAAACTCTGGGGCCAACGTCCTGACTTTC. This gives the protein CASGRSLTNSGANVLTF.

The chain links TRBV15 to TRBJ1-1; D possibly corresponds to TRBD1 (5 bases). The germline V and J ends were trimmed by 1 base and 1 base, with 10 bases remaining between them. CDR1 and CDR2 (germline): LNHNV, YYDKDF (reference sequence). CDR3 length: 15 amino acids. The CDR3 loop is CATSRAGGTNTEAFF. The CDR3 nucleotides are TGTGCCACCAGCAGAGCCGGGGGTACGAACACTGAAGCTTTCTTT.

This chain links TRBV3-1 (or the pseudogene TRBV3-2) with TRBJ1-2; D is ambiguous. Trimming stripped 0 bases from V and 8 bases from J, with 19 bases between. The germline V gene encodes CDR1 LGHDT and CDR2 YNNKEL (reference sequence). The CDR3 length is 16 residues. CDR3 protein: CASSQDLGTPGGGYTF. In nucleotides, the CDR3 is TGTGCCAGCAGCCAAGATCTAGGCACCCCGGGTGGCGGCTACACCTTC.

The chain is built from TRBV30 and TRBJ2-7; 7 positions agree with TRBD1. Per germline, CDR1 GTSNPN and CDR2 SVGIG (reference sequence). This CDR3 has 14 residues. V dropped 2 bases and J dropped 2; count of bases not matched to a gene: 6. CDR3 DNA sequence: TGTGCCTGGAGTCCCCCGACAGGGACCTACGAGCAGTACGTC. This sequence encodes CAWSPPTGTYEQYV.

This clone has just one count. Other DNA sequences of this sample code for an identical CDR3. The chain employs TRBV12-3 or TRBV12-4 and TRBJ1-1; tentative D call: TRBD1 (6 bases). There are 13 residues in the CDR3. The V end lost 6 bases, the J end lost 2 bases, and 10 bases lay between the germline ends. CDR3 sequence reads: CASRLQGNTEAFF. CDR3 DNA sequence: TGTGCCAGCAGGTTACAGGGAAACACTGAAGCTTTCTTT.

This clone was found once. The chain has TRBV19 and TRBJ2-5, with TRBD1 matching 10 bases. The germline V gene has CDR1 LNHDA and CDR2 SQIVND (reference sequence). The CDR3 totals 15 residues. J lost 5 bases, V lost 5 bases, and 8 bases had no gene match. CDR3 sequence (DNA): TGTGCCAGTAGTCGTCGACAGGGGGCTTGGGAGACCCAGTACTTC. Its protein is CASSRRQGAWETQYF.

This chain joins TRBV10-3 and TRBJ1-6; D perhaps matches TRBD1 (6 bases). The CDR3 sequence is 14 residues long. Trimming cost V 6 bases and J 9 bases, with 15 bases left between them. Germline CDR1 reads ENHRY; CDR2 reads SYGVKD. CDR3 residues: CAISSDSMSSPLHF. The CDR3 DNA follows: TGTGCCATCAGCTCGGACAGTATGAGTTCACCCCTCCACTTT.

V is TRBV10-3 and J is TRBJ2-3, with D unclear. The CDR3 is 13 residues long. Looked up from germline, CDR1 is ENHRY and CDR2 is SYGVKD. Trimming took off 4 bases at V and 4 bases at J, with 9 bases between the two ends. CDR3 nucleotides: TGTGCCATCAGTGCCCGGTCGTCAGATACGCAGTATTTT. It codes for CAISARSSDTQYF.

The chain uses TRBV9 and TRBJ2-7; 8 nucleotides align to TRBD1. Per germline, CDR1 SGDLS and CDR2 YYNGEE. V trimming: 5 bases; J trimming: 0 bases; junction bases outside the gene matches: 4. This CDR3 has 14 amino acids. The CDR3 bases are TGTGCCAGCAGTGAGACAGGGGACTCCTACGAGCAGTACGTC. It codes for CASSETGDSYEQYV.

This clone was recorded once. The V call is TRBV7-2, the J call TRBJ1-2, with D perhaps TRBD1 (5 bases). Germline CDR1 SGHTA, CDR2 FQGNSA. The CDR3 has 15 amino acids. The V end lost 1 base, the J end lost 5 bases, and 14 bases lay between the germline ends. The CDR3 loop is CASSLGARAWYGYTF. The CDR3, as DNA: TGTGCCAGCAGCTTAGGGGCCAGGGCTTGGTATGGCTACACCTTC.

The chain is built from TRBV27 and TRBJ1-2; TRBD1 matches 7 bases. The V gene's germline CDR1 is MNHEY and CDR2 SMNVEV (reference sequence). The CDR3 is 15 amino acids. J gave up 4 bases and V 4 bases, and 9 bases lay outside the gene matches. The CDR3 DNA follows: TGTGCCAGCAGTTCGATAGGGGGCCGGGGCTATGGCTACACCTTC. Translation gives CASSSIGGRGYGYTF.

V and J are TRBV19 and TRBJ2-1; 9 bases map to TRBD2. With V trimmed by 4 bases and J by 6 bases, 4 bases remained unmatched. The CDR3 length is 14 residues. CDR1 LNHDA and CDR2 SQIVND come from the germline V gene (reference sequence). In DNA, the CDR3 is TGTGCCAGTAGTACAAGCGGGGGGAGCAATGAGCAGTTCTTC. Protein product: CASSTSGGSNEQFF.

In its sample, this clone was seen once. The genes are TRBV14 and TRBJ2-3, with 7 bases identical to TRBD2. The germline gives CDR1 SGHDN, CDR2 FVKESK. Germline trimming cut 4 bases from V and 1 base from J; bases unmatched to any gene: 11. This CDR3 is built from 17 residues. For the CDR3, the DNA is TGTGCCAGCAGCCGGCCCCGATGGCTAGCGGGCACAGATACGCAGTATTTT. Translation gives CASSRPRWLAGTDTQYF.